This TCR beta chain derives from a study of PD-1 blockade in classical Hodgkin lymphoma. Study-wide findings and caveats: Complete responders possessed baseline diversity comparable to newly diagnosed patients. Patients with an early start, nivolumab under 1 year after ASCT, were excluded. As was reported, newly diagnosed patients showed lower baseline TCR diversity than healthy donors did.

The CDR3 loop spans 17 amino acids. Germline-derived CDR1 and CDR2 are SGHAT and FQNNGV. Trimming removed 1 base from V and 7 bases from J; junction bases left unmatched: 7. Remarks on this clone: The antigen is not known.

Data came from immunoSEQ multiplex PCR; TCRdb stores just in-frame clones and leaves some out. The sample shows 15,000 to 20,000 clones, about 83% of them seen only once. Time point described: cycle 4 day 1 (C4D1), after about 6 weeks of nivolumab. Autologous stem cell transplantation was followed by relapse in every patient, and brentuximab vedotin exposure varied. Best responses included complete response and partial response; otherwise, the best response was progressive disease. V and J are TRBV11-2 and TRBJ2-5, with TRBD2 identical over 15 bases. The sequencing here drew on peripheral blood mononuclear cells (PBMCs), taken before the fourth cycle of nivolumab. The origin of this receptor is a human donor with classical Hodgkin lymphoma. The CDR3: CASSLVRRTSGGVTQYF. The CDR3 nucleotides are TGTGCCAGCAGCTTAGTAAGGAGGACTAGCGGGGGGGTGACCCAGTACTTC.